The source of this TCR beta chain is a study of blood T cell repertoires in COVID-19. A single count supports this clone. Recruits, aged about 18 to 90 years, lived in 24 US areas. The trim removed 5 bases at V and 7 bases at J, leaving 15 bases unmatched. The CDR3 extends over 18 amino acids. The V gene's germline CDR1 is MDHEN and CDR2 SYDVKM. Sequencing used immunoSEQ multiplex PCR; TCRdb keeps in-frame clones, though not all of them. Here the sample spans about 370,000 clones, 75% to 90% being singletons. The chain links TRBV28 to TRBJ2-5; 14 nucleotides line up with TRBD2. The sequenced material came from PBMCs or T cells enriched from blood (not recorded which). The receptor's source is a man aged 18-30 years who had recovered from COVID-19. The CDR3 protein is CASSQTTGTSGGSGTQYF. The CDR3 DNA follows: TGTGCCAGCAGTCAGACAACCGGGACTAGCGGGGGTTCCGGGACCCAGTACTTC.